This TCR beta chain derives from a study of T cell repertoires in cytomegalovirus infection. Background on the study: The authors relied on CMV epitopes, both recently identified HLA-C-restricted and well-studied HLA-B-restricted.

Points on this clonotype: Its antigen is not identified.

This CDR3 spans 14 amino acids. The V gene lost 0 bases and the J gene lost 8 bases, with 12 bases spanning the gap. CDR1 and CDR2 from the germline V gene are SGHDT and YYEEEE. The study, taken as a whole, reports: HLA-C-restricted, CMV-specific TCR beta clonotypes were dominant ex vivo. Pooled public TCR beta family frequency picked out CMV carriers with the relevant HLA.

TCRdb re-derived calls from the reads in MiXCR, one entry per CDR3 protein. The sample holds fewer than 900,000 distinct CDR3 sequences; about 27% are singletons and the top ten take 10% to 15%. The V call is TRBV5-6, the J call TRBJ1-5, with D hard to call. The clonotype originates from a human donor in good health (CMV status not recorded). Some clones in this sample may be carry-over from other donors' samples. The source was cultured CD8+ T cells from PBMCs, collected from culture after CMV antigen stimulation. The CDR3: CASSLADGAEPQHF. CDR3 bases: TGTGCCAGCAGCTTGGCGGACGGCGCCGAGCCCCAGCATTTT.